This TCR beta chain was retrieved from a study of cytomegalovirus exposure and HLA in healthy donors. General study results and limits: There were some V segments, including TRBV6-2 and TRBV6-3, excluded as indistinguishable. What a later analysis reportedly showed was that an Asian-associated ancestry cluster had fewer N-insertions than the roughly 700-donor mean. Listed as cytomegalovirus-associated were 164 TCR beta chains. The study found most TCR sequences rare, yet found some public TCRs in many donors.

Researchers ran the PCR with 60 Vbeta and 13 Jbeta primers. Profiled with immunoSEQ multiplex PCR; TCRdb holds only in-frame clones, not every one. The sample has 150,000 to 250,000 clones, approximately 78% seen once. The V gene's germline CDR1 is SGDLS and CDR2 YYNGEE. The V end was cut by 3 bases, the J end by 8 bases, with 17 bases between. The CDR3 runs 15 residues. This clone was seen a few times. Its antigen is undetermined. The TCR sequence derives from a woman in her forties or fifties in good health and CMV-seropositive. The specimen sequenced was PBMCs. The chain combines TRBV9 with TRBJ1-4, with a weak D call TRBD1 (6 bases). CDR3 amino acids: CASSASGAWEEKLFF. The CDR3 DNA reads TGTGCCAGCAGCGCATCAGGGGCGTGGGAAGAAAAACTGTTTTTT.